The T cell receptor beta chain described here comes from a study of CD8 T cells in ankylosing spondylitis. Study-wide findings and caveats: Disease-linked clones were found to be CD8+ and relatively rare in peripheral blood. The study identified a TCR beta motif of seven or eight highly homologous variants that appeared characteristic of ankylosing spondylitis blood. Reports say disease-linked clones showed up significantly more in matched ankylosing spondylitis synovial fluid.

This clonotype came up a few times. What it recognizes is unknown. CDR1 MNHEY and CDR2 SVGEGT come from the germline V gene. V dropped 8 bases and J dropped 5; count of bases not matched to a gene: 6. The CDR3 runs to 13 residues. Each TCR beta library was made by quantitative 5'-RACE that incorporated molecular barcodes. TCRdb re-called the 5' RACE reads with MiXCR, one entry per CDR3 protein. The sample includes fewer than 250,000 distinct CDR3 sequences, approximately 20% of them seen just once. Sequencing used blood, either unsorted or a sorted T cell fraction (not recorded which). The receptor comes from a male donor with ankylosing spondylitis. V usage is TRBV6-2 or TRBV6-3 and J usage is TRBJ2-4; 7 bases are shared with TRBD2. CDR3 nucleotide sequence: TGTGCCAGCTTGGGGACTACTCAAAACATTCAGTACTTC. Translation: CASLGTTQNIQYF.